Below are 13 T cell receptor beta chains sequenced from a single sample in a study of CXCR3-negative and CXCR3-positive naive CD8 T cells. Their specific antigens are unknown. General observations from the study: Naive CXCR3-positive cells had TRB CDR3s more hydrophobic than those of CXCR3-negative naive cells.

5' RACE that incorporated UMI labels was used to prepare the TRB cDNA libraries. TCRdb reprocessed the 5' RACE reads, keeping one entry per CDR3 protein, no DNA. The listing contains some 100,000 distinct CDR3 sequences. Sequencing was performed on naive CXCR3+ CD8+ T cells from blood. As to subset: CD45RO-CCR7+CD27+CD95- naive CD8+ T cells expressing CXCR3 (TNR3+). The receptor set was obtained from a human donor in good health. Some clones in this sample may be carry-over from other donors' samples.

The chain links TRBV11-2 to TRBJ2-7; TCRdb lists TRBD1, though no DNA is available to test this call. Germline CDR1 is SGHAT and CDR2 is FQNNGV. The CDR3 sequence is 17 residues long. CDR3 protein: CASSLDMGWDPGYEQYF.

The CDR3 region is CSVEAGYNEQFF. The V and J genes are TRBV29-1 and TRBJ2-1; the D gene TCRdb calls, TRBD2, cannot be checked with no DNA. The CDR3 has 12 residues. CDR1 is SQVTM and CDR2 is ANQGSEA in the germline V gene.

The chain has TRBV4-3 and TRBJ2-5; the TRBD2 assignment by TCRdb is unverifiable without DNA. The CDR3 contains 14 residues. Germline CDR1 LGHNA, CDR2 YSLEER. CDR3 sequence reads: CASSQWTTQETQYF.

The CDR3 loop is CATSTRSRDEQYF. The chain links TRBV19 to TRBJ2-7; there is no DNA to check the TCRdb D call of TRBD1. The length of the CDR3 is 13 residues. CDR1 LNHDA and CDR2 SQIVND come from the germline V gene (reference sequence).

The chain joins TRBV7-3 to TRBJ2-1; TCRdb returns TRBD1, unconfirmable since there is no DNA. The V gene's germline CDR1 is SGHTA and CDR2 FQGTGA. The CDR3 covers 13 residues. This CDR3 reads CASSLARGNEQFF.

The V gene is TRBV28, the J gene TRBJ2-1; TCRdb reports TRBD2, a call that lacks DNA to check it against. The V gene's germline CDR1 is MDHEN and CDR2 SYDVKM. The CDR3 sequence is 14 residues long. CDR3 protein: CASRGLAGGNEQFF.

The chain recombines TRBV12-3 or TRBV12-4 with TRBJ2-7; there is no DNA to check the TCRdb D call of TRBD1. The CDR3 has 13 residues. The CDR3 protein is CASSAGTGAEQYF.

The gene calls are TRBV13 and TRBJ2-1. The CDR3 length is 14 residues. From germline, CDR1 is PRHDT and CDR2 FYEKMQ (reference sequence). Here the CDR3 reads CASGVRGPYNEQFF.

The rearrangement uses TRBV29-1 and TRBJ2-3; TCRdb reports TRBD1, a call that lacks DNA to check it against. The CDR3 totals 15 residues. The germline CDR1 and CDR2 sequences are SQVTM and ANQGSEA. CDR3 loop: CSVNGADKSTDTQYF.

The chain is built from TRBV20-1 and TRBJ2-7. Germline loops: CDR1 DFQATT, CDR2 SNEGSKA (reference sequence). The length of the CDR3 is 13 residues. The CDR3 loop is CSARGRLSYEQYF.

This chain uses TRBV7-3 with TRBJ2-1; TCRdb designates TRBD2, a call that cannot be tested without DNA. The germline V gene has CDR1 SGHTA and CDR2 FQGTGA. The CDR3 loop spans 16 amino acids. This CDR3 reads CASSYKDYTPYNEQFF. The whole variable domain, filled in from reference TRBV7-3 and TRBJ2-1, reads GAGVSQTPSNKVTEKGKYVELRCDPISGHTALYWYRQSLGQGPEFLIYFQGTGAADDSGLPNDRFFAVRPEGSVSTLKIQRTERGDSAVYLCASSYKDYTPYNEQFFGPGTRLTVL.

The CDR3 region is CASSLVSASLEAFF. The chain employs TRBV7-8 and TRBJ1-1. CDR3 length: 14 amino acids. CDR1 SGHVS and CDR2 FQNEAQ come from the germline V gene.

The chain combines TRBV20-1 with TRBJ2-7; TCRdb names TRBD1, which stays unverified in the absence of DNA. The germline V gene encodes CDR1 DFQATT and CDR2 SNEGSKA (reference sequence). This CDR3 has 14 residues. CDR3: CSARGTVDLYEQYF.